A selection of T cell receptor beta chains follows, all from one sample in a study of blood T cell repertoires in COVID-19. Using immunoSEQ multiplex PCR, the repertoire was profiled, and TCRdb retains in-frame clones only, with some absent. The sample contains about 49,000 clones, 81% of which appear only once. Specimen: peripheral blood. All receptors come from an elderly woman with COVID-19, enrolled during active disease. Both conserved end residues are part of each CDR3. The D gene is left open where the match is weak. Clone size, where shown, is once, few, many, or a class for clones that have expanded.

j_gene: TRBJ1-2; d_gene: -; abundance: -; v_gene: TRBV3-1/TRBV3-2; CDR3nt: TGTGCCAGCAGCCAAGGAGGAGTCATAGGTGGCGGCTACACCTTC; CDR3aa: CASSQGGVIGGGYTF
j_gene: TRBJ2-2; d_gene: -; abundance: -; v_gene: TRBV6-1; CDR3nt: TGTGCCAGCAGTGAAGGAGGGATCTTTATGACCGGGGAGCTGTTTTTT; CDR3aa: CASSEGGIFMTGELFF
j_gene: TRBJ1-1; d_gene: TRBD1; abundance: -; v_gene: TRBV11-2; CDR3nt: TGTGCCAGCAGCTTAGTCCCCGGACAGGGAACGGCTGAAGCTTTCTTT; CDR3aa: CASSLVPGQGTAEAFF
j_gene: TRBJ1-6; d_gene: -; abundance: -; v_gene: TRBV5-8; CDR3nt: TGTGCCAGCAGCCCCGGGGATCGTAATTCACCCCTCCACTTT; CDR3aa: CASSPGDRNSPLHF
j_gene: TRBJ1-5; d_gene: -; abundance: -; v_gene: TRBV24-1; CDR3nt: TGTGCCACCAGCCGGGGGGACAGCAATCAGCCCCAGCATTTT; CDR3aa: CATSRGDSNQPQHF
j_gene: TRBJ2-1; d_gene: -; abundance: -; v_gene: TRBV11-2; CDR3nt: TGTGCCAGCAGCTCCGCCGCGGGATCGGGGAATGAGCAGTTCTTC; CDR3aa: CASSSAAGSGNEQFF
j_gene: TRBJ1-4; d_gene: TRBD1; abundance: -; v_gene: TRBV18; CDR3nt: TGTGCCAGCTCTCAGGGACAGGGTAGGACTGAAAAACTGTTTTTT; CDR3aa: CASSQGQGRTEKLFF
j_gene: TRBJ2-3; d_gene: -; abundance: -; v_gene: TRBV6-4; CDR3nt: TGTGCCAGCAGCGGGGGAGCTAGCACAGATACGCAGTATTTT; CDR3aa: CASSGGASTDTQYF
j_gene: TRBJ2-7; d_gene: TRBD2; abundance: -; v_gene: TRBV3-1/TRBV3-2; CDR3nt: TGTGCCAGCAGCCAAGAGGGTAGCGGGAGCTCTGGCGAGCAGTACTTC; CDR3aa: CASSQEGSGSSGEQYF
j_gene: TRBJ2-1; d_gene: TRBD2; abundance: -; v_gene: TRBV7-2; CDR3nt: TGTGCCAGCAGCTTCTCGGGCCTCACCCGAAGCGGGAGAGGCAATGAGCAGTTCTTC; CDR3aa: CASSFSGLTRSGRGNEQFF
j_gene: TRBJ2-2; d_gene: -; abundance: -; v_gene: TRBV27; CDR3nt: TGTGCCAGCAGTCCTCGGACTGATTCGAACACCGGGGAGCTGTTTTTT; CDR3aa: CASSPRTDSNTGELFF
j_gene: TRBJ2-7; d_gene: TRBD2; abundance: -; v_gene: TRBV5-1; CDR3nt: TGCGCCAGCAGCACTCAGGGACTAGCGGGAGGACTCGCCTACGAGCAGTACTTC; CDR3aa: CASSTQGLAGGLAYEQYF
j_gene: TRBJ2-7; d_gene: -; abundance: -; v_gene: TRBV2; CDR3nt: TGTGCCAGCAGTGTGAATTTGCGGACAGCCTACGAGCAGTACTTC; CDR3aa: CASSVNLRTAYEQYF
j_gene: TRBJ2-3; d_gene: TRBD2; abundance: few; v_gene: TRBV7-2; CDR3nt: TGTGCCAGCAGCCCGCCGGGACTAGCGACGAATACGCAGTATTTT; CDR3aa: CASSPPGLATNTQYF
j_gene: TRBJ2-3; d_gene: TRBD2; abundance: -; v_gene: TRBV10-3; CDR3nt: TGTGCCACCGGGAGCGGGAGGAGCACAGATACGCAGTATTTT; CDR3aa: CATGSGRSTDTQYF
j_gene: TRBJ1-1; d_gene: TRBD1; abundance: -; v_gene: TRBV28; CDR3nt: TGTGCCAGCAGTTTGGACAGGGGGAACACTGAAGCTTTCTTT; CDR3aa: CASSLDRGNTEAFF
j_gene: TRBJ1-6; d_gene: -; abundance: few; v_gene: TRBV4-1; CDR3nt: TGCGCCAGCAGCCAAGATTCGGCAGGGTTGTATAACCTCCACTTT; CDR3aa: CASSQDSAGLYNLHF
j_gene: TRBJ2-7; d_gene: -; abundance: -; v_gene: TRBV7-9; CDR3nt: TGTGCCAGCAGCCCCGTATACGAGCAGTACTTC; CDR3aa: CASSPVYEQYF
j_gene: TRBJ1-2; d_gene: -; abundance: -; v_gene: TRBV2; CDR3nt: TGTGCCAGCAGTGAATCCCCAGCAGGTCGGCCGTCTAGCTACACCTTC; CDR3aa: CASSESPAGRPSSYTF
j_gene: TRBJ2-7; d_gene: TRBD2; abundance: -; v_gene: TRBV19; CDR3nt: TGTGCCAGTAGGGCTAGCGGGAGCTACGAGCAGTACTTC; CDR3aa: CASRASGSYEQYF
j_gene: TRBJ2-3; d_gene: -; abundance: -; v_gene: TRBV12-5; CDR3nt: TGTGCTAGTGGTTGGGACTTCACAGATACGCAGTATTTT; CDR3aa: CASGWDFTDTQYF
j_gene: TRBJ2-5; d_gene: -; abundance: once; v_gene: TRBV7-3; CDR3nt: TGTGCCAGCAGCCCACATTCAGGGTGGGAGACCCAGTACTTC; CDR3aa: CASSPHSGWETQYF
j_gene: TRBJ1-1; d_gene: -; abundance: few; v_gene: TRBV5-1; CDR3nt: TGCGCCAGCAGCTTGTTCCATGACAGGTCTGCCACTGAAGCTTTCTTT; CDR3aa: CASSLFHDRSATEAFF
j_gene: TRBJ2-2; d_gene: -; abundance: -; v_gene: TRBV6-5; CDR3nt: TGTGCCAGCCAACAGGGGAGGACCGGGGAGCTGTTTTTT; CDR3aa: CASQQGRTGELFF
j_gene: TRBJ1-2; d_gene: -; abundance: -; v_gene: TRBV29-1; CDR3nt: TGCAGCGTTGAATCGCAAACTGGCTATGGCTACACCTTC; CDR3aa: CSVESQTGYGYTF
j_gene: TRBJ2-7; d_gene: -; abundance: -; v_gene: TRBV3-1/TRBV3-2; CDR3nt: TGTGCCAGCAGCCAAGATCCCTATTCCTACGAGCAGTACTTC; CDR3aa: CASSQDPYSYEQYF
j_gene: TRBJ2-3; d_gene: -; abundance: -; v_gene: TRBV9; CDR3nt: TGTGCCAGCAGCCGCGACGGGAAATCCACAGATACGCAGTATTTT; CDR3aa: CASSRDGKSTDTQYF
j_gene: TRBJ2-7; d_gene: TRBD1; abundance: -; v_gene: TRBV25-1; CDR3nt: TGTGCCAGCAGTGATCAGGGGGCGCGGTACGAGCAGTACTTC; CDR3aa: CASSDQGARYEQYF
j_gene: TRBJ1-5; d_gene: -; abundance: few; v_gene: TRBV28; CDR3nt: TGTGCCAGCAGTTTCTGGGGGAGGGGTAGCAATCAGCCCCAGCATTTT; CDR3aa: CASSFWGRGSNQPQHF
j_gene: TRBJ2-7; d_gene: TRBD1; abundance: -; v_gene: TRBV19; CDR3nt: TGTGCCAGTAGTATCGAGGGGGGACAGGCCTACGAGCAGTACTTC; CDR3aa: CASSIEGGQAYEQYF
j_gene: TRBJ1-1; d_gene: -; abundance: -; v_gene: TRBV29-1; CDR3nt: TGCAGCGGCACCCGGGGGGTCGCTGAAGCTTTCTTT; CDR3aa: CSGTRGVAEAFF
j_gene: TRBJ1-2; d_gene: TRBD1; abundance: -; v_gene: TRBV10-2; CDR3nt: TGCGCCAGCAGTTCCCAGGGGGCCGTGTATGGCTACACCTTC; CDR3aa: CASSSQGAVYGYTF
j_gene: TRBJ2-3; d_gene: TRBD2; abundance: -; v_gene: TRBV30; CDR3nt: TGTGCCCTAGCGGGCTCTCACTACACAGATACGCAGTATTTT; CDR3aa: CALAGSHYTDTQYF
j_gene: TRBJ1-1; d_gene: -; abundance: -; v_gene: TRBV11-2; CDR3nt: TGTGCCAGCAGCTTAGAGGCCGGGGTGAACACTGAAGCTTTCTTT; CDR3aa: CASSLEAGVNTEAFF
j_gene: TRBJ2-7; d_gene: TRBD2; abundance: -; v_gene: TRBV19; CDR3nt: TGTGCCAGTAGTATAACGGGAGGCTACTACGAGCAGTACTTC; CDR3aa: CASSITGGYYEQYF
j_gene: TRBJ2-7; d_gene: -; abundance: -; v_gene: TRBV12-5; CDR3nt: TGTGCTAGTGGTTTGCGAGGTGAGCAGTACTTC; CDR3aa: CASGLRGEQYF
j_gene: TRBJ2-7; d_gene: -; abundance: -; v_gene: TRBV18; CDR3nt: TGTGCCAGCTCACCAGGTGGGCAGCCCTACGAGCAGTACTTC; CDR3aa: CASSPGGQPYEQYF